The entry that follows covers one T cell receptor (beta chain) sequence. What it recognizes is unknown. The length of the CDR3 is 20 residues. The V gene lost 2 bases and the J gene lost 0 bases, with 23 bases spanning the gap. Germline V gene data show CDR1 as SGHKS and CDR2 as YYEKEE (reference sequence). The record originates from a study of T cell responses to AZD1222 COVID-19 vaccine. In the study overall: Second-dose intervals near 4 or 12 weeks were combined. The study, taken as a whole, reports: Two doses of AZD1222 preceded a rise in Spike-specific TCR breadth and depth. Baseline seropositivity characterized only six AZD1222 recipients.

The assay was immunoSEQ multiplex PCR, and TCRdb's table has in-frame clones only and misses some. Of 200,000 or so clones listed, more than 80% are singletons. This clonotype originated in an adult in good health. This chain connects TRBV5-5 to TRBJ2-2; TRBD2 might be the D (6 bases). The sequences come from peripheral blood, collected on day 0 of AZD1222 vaccination. The CDR3 coding sequence is TGTGCCAGCAGCTTAACACCTCTGAAACTAGCTGAAGCGAACACCGGGGAGCTGTTTTTT. Residues: CASSLTPLKLAEANTGELFF.